This T cell receptor (beta chain) was retrieved from a study of shared clonotypes between healthy human individuals. Study findings and constraints: Sharing across four donors was seen in around 5.1% of naive CD4 clonotypes. Clonotypes shared by all four sorted-subset donors had higher generation probabilities than non-shared clonotypes.

Measured with immunoSEQ multiplex PCR; TCRdb has only the in-frame clones, and not every one. The sample records around 2.3 million clones, approximately 94% being singletons. As concerns this clone: Antigen specificity is unknown.

Trimming shortened V by 0 bases and J by 4 bases, and 10 bases separated the two germline ends. The CDR3 sequence is 14 residues long. Germline values: CDR1 SGHRS, CDR2 YFSETQ. The receptor was isolated from a man younger than 35 in good health. This sequence joins TRBV5-1 and TRBJ1-2; no reliable D call. The source material was naive CD4+ T cells sorted from blood. Subset of the sample: CD45RA+ positively selected. CDR3: CASSLDPGIYGYTF. Written as DNA, the CDR3 is TGCGCCAGCAGCTTGGATCCGGGGATCTATGGCTACACCTTC.